A selection of T cell receptor beta chains follows, all from one sample in a study of blood T cell repertoires in COVID-19. Sequencing was performed with immunoSEQ multiplex PCR; in TCRdb, only in-frame clones are kept and a portion is missing. The sample consists of more than 250,000 clones, around 86% of them appearing once. The sequenced material came from peripheral blood. These receptors all come from a man aged 50-59 years with active or convalescent COVID-19. CDR3s include the opening cysteine and the closing phenylalanine or tryptophan. Fields, in order: V gene, clone size, D gene, J gene, CDR3 protein, CDR3 DNA. D genes are given only for firm matches. Rows may omit the clone size; those that give it use once, few, many or a size class.

TRBV3-1/TRBV3-2	-	TRBD2	TRBJ2-1	CASSPPPGLAKGRGEQFF	TGTGCCAGCAGCCCCCCCCCTGGACTAGCCAAGGGTAGGGGTGAGCAGTTCTTC
TRBV28	-	-	TRBJ2-3	CASIQRRTGTDTQYF	TGCGCCAGCATCCAAAGGAGAACGGGCACAGATACGCAGTATTTT
TRBV5-4	-	TRBD1	TRBJ1-2	CASSLGLPQGVVGYTF	TGTGCCAGCAGCTTGGGACTTCCGCAGGGGGTTGTAGGCTACACCTTC
TRBV7-6	-	-	TRBJ2-7	CASSLVQGLHEQYF	TGTGCCAGCAGCTTAGTTCAGGGTCTCCACGAGCAGTACTTC
TRBV18	-	TRBD2	TRBJ2-2	CASFSGLAGRELFF	TGTGCCAGCTTCTCGGGACTAGCGGGAAGAGAGCTGTTTTTT
TRBV15	-	TRBD1	TRBJ1-6	CATSKNYRDSWGNSPLHF	TGTGCCACCAGCAAAAATTATCGGGACAGCTGGGGGAATTCACCCCTCCACTTT
TRBV3-1/TRBV3-2	-	-	TRBJ2-2	CASSQDHNTGELFF	TGTGCCAGCAGCCAAGATCATAACACCGGGGAGCTGTTTTTT
TRBV2	-	-	TRBJ2-2	CASSKPQAFTGELFF	TGTGCCAGCAGTAAACCCCAGGCGTTTACCGGGGAGCTGTTTTTT
TRBV5-1	-	-	TRBJ2-7	CASSSRSSYEQYF	TGCGCCAGCAGCTCAAGGAGCTCCTACGAGCAGTACTTC
TRBV7-7	-	TRBD2	TRBJ2-5	CASSPRPPRSGETQYF	TGTGCTAGCAGCCCCCGCCCTCCTCGTAGCGGGGAGACCCAGTACTTC
TRBV7-2	-	-	TRBJ2-3	CASSPQQGGGGTDTQYF	TGTGCCAGCAGCCCACAGCAAGGGGGAGGGGGCACAGATACGCAGTATTTT
TRBV28	-	TRBD1	TRBJ1-2	CASSLWTGGDYGYTF	TGTGCCAGCAGTTTATGGACAGGGGGTGACTATGGCTACACCTTC
TRBV4-1	-	-	TRBJ1-5	CASSQVGTPNQPQHF	TGCGCCAGCAGCCAAGTCGGGACACCCAATCAGCCCCAGCATTTT
TRBV24-1	-	TRBD2	TRBJ2-1	CATSVLQTSGRAWEQFF	TGTGCCACCAGTGTCCTTCAGACTAGCGGGAGGGCCTGGGAGCAGTTCTTC
TRBV5-4	-	-	TRBJ2-7	CASSLDRAEYYEQYF	TGTGCCAGCAGCTTGGACAGGGCCGAATACTACGAGCAGTACTTC
TRBV7-2	-	-	TRBJ1-5	CASSPGPEKNQPQHF	TGTGCCAGCAGCCCCGGCCCGGAGAAAAATCAGCCCCAGCATTTT
TRBV6-1	-	TRBD1	TRBJ2-2	CASSEARTGEFITGELFF	TGTGCCAGCAGTGAAGCGCGGACAGGGGAATTTATAACCGGGGAGCTGTTTTTT
TRBV20-1	-	TRBD1	TRBJ1-6	CSASSTGTGQNSPLHF	TGCAGTGCTAGTTCAACTGGGACAGGCCAAAATTCACCCCTCCACTTT
TRBV6-2/TRBV6-3	-	-	TRBJ1-1	CASSYDQGSGGTEAFF	TGTGCCAGCAGTTACGATCAGGGAAGTGGTGGAACTGAAGCTTTCTTT
TRBV15	-	-	TRBJ1-3	CATSSGRWGPGNTIYF	TGTGCCACCAGCAGCGGTAGGTGGGGGCCTGGAAACACCATATATTTT
TRBV30	-	TRBD1	TRBJ1-1	CARTGTGGAAEAFF	TGTGCCCGCACCGGGACAGGGGGCGCGGCTGAAGCTTTCTTT
TRBV6-6	-	TRBD2	TRBJ2-2	CASSRTSGGWELHGELFF	TGTGCCAGCAGTCGGACTAGCGGGGGCTGGGAACTCCACGGGGAGCTGTTTTTT
TRBV19	few	TRBD1	TRBJ1-2	CASSLDRAAGYTF	TGTGCCAGTAGCTTGGACAGGGCGGCTGGCTACACCTTC
TRBV19	few	TRBD1	TRBJ2-2	CASTARTGDTGELFF	TGTGCCAGTACCGCCCGAACAGGGGACACCGGGGAGCTGTTTTTT
TRBV7-9	-	-	TRBJ1-5	CASSETGREPQHF	TGTGCCAGCAGCGAAACAGGGAGGGAGCCCCAGCATTTT
TRBV13	-	TRBD1	TRBJ2-2	CASSSLDRVGNTGELFF	TGTGCCAGCAGCTCCCTGGACAGGGTCGGCAACACCGGGGAGCTGTTTTTT
TRBV7-2	few	-	TRBJ1-3	CASSLQVTSGNTIYF	TGTGCCAGCAGCCTGCAGGTGACATCTGGAAACACCATATATTTT
TRBV11-2	-	TRBD2	TRBJ2-1	CASSFTTSGVNEQFF	TGTGCCAGCAGCTTTACGACTAGCGGAGTTAATGAGCAGTTCTTC
TRBV6-5	-	TRBD1	TRBJ2-1	CASIVGQGDEQFF	TGTGCCAGCATTGTGGGACAGGGTGATGAGCAGTTCTTC
TRBV11-3	-	-	TRBJ2-3	CASSLSSTDTQYF	TGTGCCAGCAGCTTGAGTAGCACAGATACGCAGTATTTT
TRBV7-2	few	-	TRBJ1-5	CASSLRGGADQPQHF	TGTGCCAGCAGCTTAAGGGGGGGGGCCGATCAGCCCCAGCATTTT
TRBV6-2/TRBV6-3	-	TRBD1	TRBJ2-1	CASSSTGGSYNEQFF	TGTGCCAGCAGTTCAACAGGGGGCAGTTACAATGAGCAGTTCTTC
TRBV11-2	-	TRBD1	TRBJ1-2	CASSYDAGGIYGYTF	TGTGCCAGCAGTTACGACGCAGGGGGTATCTATGGCTACACCTTC
TRBV12-1	few	-	TRBJ1-5	CASSFRRGPQNQPQHF	TGTGCCAGCAGCTTTAGGCGGGGACCCCAGAATCAGCCCCAGCATTTT
TRBV6-5	-	-	TRBJ1-1	CASIYFTEAFF	TGTGCCAGCATCTACTTTACTGAAGCTTTCTTT
TRBV28	-	-	TRBJ1-2	CASSLGGGSDYGYTF	TGTGCCAGCAGTCTGGGAGGGGGGTCGGACTATGGCTACACCTTC
TRBV30	-	TRBD2	TRBJ2-5	CAWNQNGRDQETQYF	TGTGCCTGGAATCAAAACGGGAGGGACCAAGAGACCCAGTACTTC
TRBV5-4	-	-	TRBJ1-2	CASSLAGTGGYTF	TGTGCCAGCAGCTTGGCGGGAACTGGGGGCTACACCTTC
TRBV11-2	-	TRBD1	TRBJ1-3	CASSFLQGSGNTIYF	TGTGCCAGCAGCTTTCTACAGGGGTCTGGAAACACCATATATTTT
TRBV3-1/TRBV3-2	few	-	TRBJ1-1	CASSRLGTTEAFF	TGTGCCAGCAGCCGACTAGGGACGACTGAAGCTTTCTTT